This T cell receptor (beta chain) was identified during a study of molecular identifiers for immune sequencing clone quantification. V gave up 3 bases and J gave up 3 bases, with 12 bases separating them. Germline CDR1 is LGHDT and CDR2 is YNNKEL (reference sequence). The CDR3 consists of 14 residues. TCRdb redid the calling of the PCR reads with MiXCR, one entry per CDR3 protein. Among around 300,000 distinct CDR3 sequences, roughly a quarter were seen once, and the ten largest hold 0.65% to 0.95%. This clonotype was seen a handful of times. The chain recombines TRBV3-1 with TRBJ2-7; perhaps TRBD2 as D (5 bases). The sample taken for sequencing was naive CD8+ T cells from blood, with Jurkat cell RNA spiked in. This sample's subset: FACS-sorted CD8+CD4-CCR7+CD45RA+ naive T cells. The sequence was collected from a human donor in good health. Some libraries in this study had Jurkat cell RNA spiked in. The DNA for the CDR3 is TGTGCCAGCAGCCAGAGGGAGCTGGGCTACGAGCAGTACTTC. This translates into CASSQRELGYEQYF.